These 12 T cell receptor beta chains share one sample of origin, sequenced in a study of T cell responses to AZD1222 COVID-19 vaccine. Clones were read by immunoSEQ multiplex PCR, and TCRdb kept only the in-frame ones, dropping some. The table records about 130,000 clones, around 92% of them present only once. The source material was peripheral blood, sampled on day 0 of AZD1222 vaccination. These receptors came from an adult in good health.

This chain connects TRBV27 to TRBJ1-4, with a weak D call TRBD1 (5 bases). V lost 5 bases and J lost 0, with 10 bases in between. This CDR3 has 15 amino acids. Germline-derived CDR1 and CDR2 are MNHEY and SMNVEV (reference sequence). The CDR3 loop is CASSQQTATNEKLFF. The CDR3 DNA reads TGTGCCAGCAGTCAACAGACAGCAACTAATGAAAAACTGTTTTTT.

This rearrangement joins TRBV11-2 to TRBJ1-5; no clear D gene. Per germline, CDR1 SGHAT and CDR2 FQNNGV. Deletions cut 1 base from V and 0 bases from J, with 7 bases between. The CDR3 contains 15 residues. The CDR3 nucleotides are TGTGCCAGCAGCTTAGGTGGACTTAGCAATCAGCCCCAGCATTTT. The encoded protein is CASSLGGLSNQPQHF.

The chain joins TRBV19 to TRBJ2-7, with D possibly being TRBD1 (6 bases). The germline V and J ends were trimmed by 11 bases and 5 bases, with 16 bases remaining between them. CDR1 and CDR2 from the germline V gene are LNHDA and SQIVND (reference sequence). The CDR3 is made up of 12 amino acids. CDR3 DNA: TGTGCCGTCTCCTCAGGGGCTCACGAGCAGTACTTC. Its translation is CAVSSGAHEQYF.

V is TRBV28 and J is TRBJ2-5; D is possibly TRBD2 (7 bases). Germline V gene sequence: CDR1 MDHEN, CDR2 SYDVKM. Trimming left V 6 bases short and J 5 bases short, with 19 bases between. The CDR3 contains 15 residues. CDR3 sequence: CASRLGGADMETQYF. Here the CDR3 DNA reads TGTGCCAGCAGGTTGGGGGGGGCCGATATGGAGACCCAGTACTTC.

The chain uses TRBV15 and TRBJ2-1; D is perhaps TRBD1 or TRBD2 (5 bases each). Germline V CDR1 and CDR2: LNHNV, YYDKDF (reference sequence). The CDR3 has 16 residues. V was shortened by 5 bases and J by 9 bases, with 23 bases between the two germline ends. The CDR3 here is CATSPAGTGVTIEQFF. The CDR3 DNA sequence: TGTGCCACCAGCCCCGCCGGGACGGGTGTTACAATTGAGCAGTTCTTC. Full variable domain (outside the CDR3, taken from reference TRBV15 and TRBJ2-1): DAMVIQNPRYQVTQFGKPVTLSCSQTLNHNVMYWYQQKSSQAPKLLFHYYDKDFNNEADTPDNFQSRRPNTSFCFLDIRSPGLGDTAMYLCATSPAGTGVTIEQFFGPGTRLTVL.

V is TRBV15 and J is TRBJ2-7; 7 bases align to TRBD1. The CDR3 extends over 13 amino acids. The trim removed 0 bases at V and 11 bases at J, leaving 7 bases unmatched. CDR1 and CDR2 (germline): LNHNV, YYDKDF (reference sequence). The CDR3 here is CATSRDFRGGEYF. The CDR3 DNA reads TGTGCCACCAGCAGAGATTTTCGAGGGGGCGAGTACTTC.

CDR3 loop: CASSSGGRVGYEQYF. In DNA form, the CDR3 reads TGTGCCAGTAGCAGCGGGGGGCGAGTGGGCTACGAGCAGTACTTC. The J gene is TRBJ2-7, the V gene TRBV19; 9 nucleotides line up with TRBD2. The germline V gene has CDR1 LNHDA and CDR2 SQIVND (reference sequence). CDR3 length equals 15 residues. The J segment lost 3 bases and the V segment lost 6 bases, leaving 9 bases of the junction unmatched.

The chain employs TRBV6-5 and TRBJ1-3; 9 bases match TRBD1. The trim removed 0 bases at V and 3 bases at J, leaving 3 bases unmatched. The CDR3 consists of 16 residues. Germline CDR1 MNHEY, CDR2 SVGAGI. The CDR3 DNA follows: TGTGCCAGCAGTTACTCGCGGACAGGGGATGGAAACACCATATATTTT. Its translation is CASSYSRTGDGNTIYF.

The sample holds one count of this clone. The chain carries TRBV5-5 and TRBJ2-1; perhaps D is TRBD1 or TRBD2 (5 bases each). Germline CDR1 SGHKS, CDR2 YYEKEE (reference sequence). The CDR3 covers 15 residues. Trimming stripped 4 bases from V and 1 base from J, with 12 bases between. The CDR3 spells CASSHGGGSYNEQFF. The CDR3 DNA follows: TGTGCCAGCAGCCACGGTGGGGGTTCCTACAATGAGCAGTTCTTC.

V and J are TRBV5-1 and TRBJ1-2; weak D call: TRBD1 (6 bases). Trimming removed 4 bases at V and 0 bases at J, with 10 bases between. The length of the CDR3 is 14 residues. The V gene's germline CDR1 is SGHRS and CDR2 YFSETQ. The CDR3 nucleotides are TGCGCCAGCAGCCCAGGACAGCCTAACTATGGCTACACCTTC. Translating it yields CASSPGQPNYGYTF.

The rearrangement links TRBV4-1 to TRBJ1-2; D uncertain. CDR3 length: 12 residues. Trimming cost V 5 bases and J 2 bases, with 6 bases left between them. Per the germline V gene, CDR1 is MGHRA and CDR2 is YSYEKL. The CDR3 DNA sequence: TGCGCCAGCAGCGAAGCCAACTATGGCTACACCTTC. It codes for CASSEANYGYTF.

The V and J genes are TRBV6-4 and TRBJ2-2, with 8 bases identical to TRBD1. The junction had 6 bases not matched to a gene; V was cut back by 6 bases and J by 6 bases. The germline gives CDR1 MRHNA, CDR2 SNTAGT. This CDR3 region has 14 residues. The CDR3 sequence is CASRDRAFSGELFF. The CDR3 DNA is TGTGCCAGCAGGGACAGGGCTTTCTCCGGGGAGCTGTTTTTT.